Following are 25 T cell receptor beta chains from one sample sequenced in a study of blood T cell repertoires in COVID-19. Libraries were prepared by immunoSEQ multiplex PCR; TCRdb keeps only in-frame clonotypes and omits some of them. Here the sample spans around 220,000 clones, around 88% being singletons. The sequenced material came from PBMCs or T cells enriched from blood (not recorded which). Receptors were obtained from a woman between 50 and 59 years old with acute COVID-19.

V gene TRBV2 combines with J gene TRBJ1-4, with 8 bases aligning to TRBD1. The V gene end was trimmed by 2 bases and the J gene end by 10 bases; junction bases not matched to a gene: 6. Germline V lookup: CDR1 SNHLY, CDR2 FYNNEI. The CDR3 totals 14 residues. CDR3 DNA sequence: TGTGCCAGCAGTGAAACGACAGGGGTTTTAAAACTGTTTTTT. It yields the protein CASSETTGVLKLFF.

The chain joins TRBV15 to TRBJ2-7; 9 bases agree with TRBD2. The CDR3 sequence is 14 residues long. Germline CDR1 is LNHNV and CDR2 is YYDKDF (reference sequence). J gave up 0 bases and V 4 bases, and 1 base lay outside the gene matches. The CDR3 bases are TGTGCCACCAGCACTAGCGGGACCTCCTACGAGCAGTACTTC. Its protein product is CATSTSGTSYEQYF.

The table lists this clone with a few counts. This chain connects TRBV19 to TRBJ2-2; 9 bases line up with TRBD1. CDR3 length equals 16 residues. Germline V lookup: CDR1 LNHDA, CDR2 SQIVND (reference sequence). With 6 bases clipped from V and 6 bases from J, the junction kept 11 bases outside the gene matches. The CDR3 DNA reads TGTGCCAGTAGCTCGCCCGACAGGGGGTTGGCCGGGGAGCTGTTTTTT. It translates to CASSSPDRGLAGELFF.

CDR3 amino acids: CASSLYEEAFF. CDR3 DNA sequence: TGTGCCAGCAGTTTATATGAGGAAGCTTTCTTT. The rearrangement links TRBV28 to TRBJ1-1, with D unresolved. Germline V gene sequence: CDR1 MDHEN, CDR2 SYDVKM. Trimming removed 1 base at V and 8 bases at J, with 5 bases between. The CDR3 contains 11 residues.

This clone was recorded once. This rearrangement joins TRBV28 to TRBJ1-2; the D is unclear. The CDR3 has 13 amino acids. From germline, CDR1 is MDHEN and CDR2 SYDVKM. Trimming removed 4 bases from V and 5 bases from J, with 11 bases in between. This CDR3 is CASSSGGRYGYTF. The DNA for the CDR3 is TGTGCCAGCAGTTCTGGCGGCCGGTATGGCTACACCTTC.

The rearrangement uses TRBV27 and TRBJ2-3; D possibly corresponds to TRBD2 (6 bases). The CDR3 extends over 15 amino acids. The germline V and J ends were trimmed by 5 bases and 4 bases, with 16 bases remaining between them. Per the germline V gene, CDR1 is MNHEY and CDR2 is SMNVEV (reference sequence). The CDR3 region has the DNA TGTGCCAGCAGTAGGAGGGAGGCAGGCGCAGATACGCAGTATTTT. It translates to CASSRREAGADTQYF.

The rearrangement links TRBV19 to TRBJ2-5; 9 bases fit TRBD2. Germline CDR1 reads LNHDA; CDR2 reads SQIVND (reference sequence). This CDR3 is built from 15 residues. V was pared by 5 bases and J by 5 bases, with 9 bases of the junction left unmatched. For the CDR3, the DNA is TGTGCCAGTAGTGTTACCGGGACTAGCTGGGAGACCCAGTACTTC. This sequence encodes CASSVTGTSWETQYF.

The chain's CDR3 is CASSSDRQETQYF. The CDR3 DNA follows: TGTGCCAGCAGTTCCGACAGGCAAGAGACCCAGTACTTC. The chain is built from TRBV7-3 and TRBJ2-5, with D tentatively TRBD1 (6 bases). Germline V gives CDR1 SGHTA, CDR2 FQGTGA. The CDR3 has 13 amino acids. Trimming removed 6 bases at V and 2 bases at J, with 10 bases between.

This rearrangement joins TRBV3-1 (or the pseudogene TRBV3-2) to TRBJ2-7, with TRBD2 identical over 8 bases. This CDR3 has 15 amino acids. Germline CDR1 is LGHDT and CDR2 is YNNKEL (reference sequence). The junction had 8 bases not matched to a gene; V was cut back by 4 bases and J by 3 bases. The CDR3 DNA is TGTGCCAGCAGCCCGGTAATGGCGGGAGGCTACGAGCAGTACTTC. Translation gives CASSPVMAGGYEQYF.

The chain is built from TRBV24-1 and TRBJ2-1; TRBD1 matches at 7 bases. Germline V gives CDR1 KGHDR, CDR2 SFDVKD. Trimming cost V 9 bases and J 0 bases; bases outside gene matches: 7. CDR3 length: 15 residues. The CDR3 bases are TGTGCCACCTCCATAGGGACAGCCTCCTACAATGAGCAGTTCTTC. Amino acid sequence: CATSIGTASYNEQFF.

The chain carries TRBV5-1 and TRBJ2-3, with TRBD2 identical over 9 bases. CDR1 is SGHRS, CDR2 YFSETQ, per germline. J was trimmed by 2 bases and V by 7 bases; bases with no gene match: 11. CDR3 size: 16 residues. The CDR3 DNA follows: TGCGCCAGCGCCGTGACTAGCGGACTTAACACAGATACGCAGTATTTT. This encodes CASAVTSGLNTDTQYF.

This clone was counted only a few times. This chain uses TRBV3-1 (or the pseudogene TRBV3-2) with TRBJ1-5; D ambiguous. The CDR3 is 18 residues long. The germline CDR1 and CDR2 sequences are LGHDT and YNNKEL (reference sequence). V lost 0 bases to trimming and J lost 2 bases, with 17 bases between them. CDR3 sequence reads: CASSQEPKTSCGNQPQHF. The CDR3 region has the DNA TGTGCCAGCAGCCAAGAACCCAAGACTTCCTGCGGCAATCAGCCCCAGCATTTT.

The V and J genes are TRBV18 and TRBJ2-5; TRBD2 aligns across 8 bases. The CDR3 is made up of 15 amino acids. Germline CDR1 reads KGHSH; CDR2 reads LQKENI. After removal of 8 bases from V and 5 bases from J, the junction contained 13 bases not matched to a gene. The CDR3 sequence is CASASIGAGGETQYF. In DNA form, the CDR3 reads TGTGCCAGCGCTAGCATCGGGGCGGGAGGTGAGACCCAGTACTTC.

This chain joins TRBV6-2 or TRBV6-3 and TRBJ2-1, with D tentatively TRBD2 (5 bases). The germline V gene encodes CDR1 MNHEY and CDR2 SVGEGT. V lost 5 bases and J 9 bases, leaving 14 bases between the germline ends. The CDR3 loop spans 13 amino acids. In DNA, the CDR3 is TGTGCCAGCAGTGACCCCGGGAAGGGTGAGCAGTTCTTC. Translated: CASSDPGKGEQFF.

The chain is built from TRBV21-1 and TRBJ1-1; the listed D gene, TRBD1, was not tested against the DNA. TRBV21-1 is a known pseudogene. CDR3 length equals 17 residues. The CDR3 loop reads CASRSQGGLLPNTEAFF. CDR3 bases: TGTGCCAGCAGAAGCCAGGGGGGCCTACTCCCTAACACTGAAGCTTTCTTT.

CDR3 sequence (DNA): TGTGCCACTCACCCGGGACTAGACGCCCCTGAGCAGTTCTTC. Protein product: CATHPGLDAPEQFF. V usage is TRBV19 and J usage is TRBJ2-1, with 8 bases fitting TRBD2. The V segment lost 10 bases and the J segment 9 bases; nucleotides outside the gene matches: 14. CDR3 length: 14 residues. CDR1 and CDR2 from the germline V gene are LNHDA and SQIVND (reference sequence).

The chain couples TRBV19 to TRBJ2-3; weak D call: TRBD1 (6 bases). The CDR3 sequence is 14 residues long. Germline CDR1 reads LNHDA; CDR2 reads SQIVND (reference sequence). Trimming took off 6 bases at V and 2 bases at J, with 12 bases between the two ends. The CDR3 reads CASSSRGSTDTQYF. DNA for the CDR3: TGTGCCAGTAGCTCCAGGGGATCCACAGATACGCAGTATTTT.

J is TRBJ2-2 and V is TRBV28; 10 nucleotides match TRBD1. V lost 6 bases to trimming and J lost 4 bases; unmatched junction nucleotides: 5. Looked up from germline, CDR1 is MDHEN and CDR2 is SYDVKM. The CDR3 has 15 amino acids. The CDR3 spells CASRGQGVGTGELFF. The CDR3 nucleotides read TGTGCCAGCAGAGGACAGGGGGTAGGCACCGGGGAGCTGTTTTTT.

The chain has TRBV13 and TRBJ2-7; D is perhaps TRBD2 (5 bases). This CDR3 has 16 residues. V was clipped by 1 base and J by 4 bases, with 17 bases between them. Germline V CDR1 and CDR2: PRHDT, FYEKMQ (reference sequence). As DNA, the CDR3 is TGTGCCAGCAGCTTAGTCTCTAGCACAAAAAAGTACGAGCAGTACTTC. Its translation is CASSLVSSTKKYEQYF.

On this clone: Sequence at one end of the junction differs from germline and may be a read error. The rearrangement uses TRBV27 and TRBJ1-1; tentative D call: TRBD1 (6 bases). The CDR3 has 15 amino acids. Germline CDR1 MNHEY, CDR2 SMNVEV (reference sequence). The CDR3 is CASSLSGAGNTEAFF. The CDR3 bases are TGTGCCAGCAGTCTATCGGGGGCTGGGAACACTGAAGCTTTCTTT.

This chain links TRBV5-1 with TRBJ2-7; maybe TRBD1 (5 bases). Germline V gives CDR1 SGHRS, CDR2 YFSETQ. Deletions cut 4 bases from V and 2 bases from J, with 10 bases between. The CDR3 length is 13 residues. CDR3 coding DNA: TGCGCCAGCAGCATAGACAGCCCCTACGAGCAGTACTTC. Its translation: CASSIDSPYEQYF. The full variable domain, in which reference TRBV5-1 and TRBJ2-7 provide the parts outside the CDR3, is KAGVTQTPRYLIKTRGQQVTLSCSPISGHRSVSWYQQTPGQGLQFLFEYFSETQRNKGNFPGRFSGRQFSNSRSEMNVSTLELGDSALYLCASSIDSPYEQYFGPGTRLTVT.

The genes are TRBV5-1 and TRBJ2-2; D gene ambiguous. The CDR3 covers 15 residues. Trimming took 0 bases from V and 0 from J, leaving 6 bases between them. Germline-derived CDR1 and CDR2 are SGHRS and YFSETQ. The DNA for the CDR3 is TGCGCCAGCAGCTTGGACACGACGAACACCGGGGAGCTGTTTTTT. As protein: CASSLDTTNTGELFF.

This clone has only one observation. The V call is TRBV4-2, the J call TRBJ2-7; TRBD2 is a possible D gene (6 bases). The CDR3 has 16 residues. CDR1 and CDR2 (germline): LGHNA, YNFKEQ. V was cut by 0 bases and J by 1 base, with 13 bases left in between. The CDR3 loop is CASSQDRGSYSYEQYF. The CDR3 DNA reads TGTGCCAGCAGCCAAGATCGGGGGAGTTATTCCTACGAGCAGTACTTC.

This clone occurred a few times. The chain is built from TRBV4-3 and TRBJ1-5; 8 bases match TRBD1. J was trimmed by 7 bases and V by 1 base; bases with no gene match: 6. Germline CDR1 LGHNA, CDR2 YSLEER. This CDR3 has 15 residues. DNA of the CDR3: TGCGCCAGCAGCCAAGTGGACAGGGAAGGCCAGCCCCAGCATTTT. Protein product: CASSQVDREGQPQHF.

V and J are TRBV3-1 (or the pseudogene TRBV3-2) and TRBJ2-3, with 12 positions matching TRBD2. This CDR3 contains 17 residues. Germline V lookup: CDR1 LGHDT, CDR2 YNNKEL (reference sequence). After removal of 2 bases from V and 11 bases from J, the junction contained 14 bases not matched to a gene. The CDR3 nucleotides read TGTGCCAGCAGCCAATACACTCGGACTAGCGGGGCGGATGGGCAGTATTTT. This sequence encodes CASSQYTRTSGADGQYF.